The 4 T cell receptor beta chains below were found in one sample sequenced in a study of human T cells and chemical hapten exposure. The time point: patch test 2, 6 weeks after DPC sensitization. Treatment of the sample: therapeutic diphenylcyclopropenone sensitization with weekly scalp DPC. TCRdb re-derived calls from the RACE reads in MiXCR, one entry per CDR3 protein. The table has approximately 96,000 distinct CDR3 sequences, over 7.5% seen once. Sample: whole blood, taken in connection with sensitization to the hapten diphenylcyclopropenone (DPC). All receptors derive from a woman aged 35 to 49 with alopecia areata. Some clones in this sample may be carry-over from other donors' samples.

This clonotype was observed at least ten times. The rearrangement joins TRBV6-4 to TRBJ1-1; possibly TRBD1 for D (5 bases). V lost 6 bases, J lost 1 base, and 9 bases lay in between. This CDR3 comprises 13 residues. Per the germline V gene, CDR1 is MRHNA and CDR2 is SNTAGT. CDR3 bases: TGTGCCAGCAGGCTGGGGACGAACACTGAAGCTTTCTTT. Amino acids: CASRLGTNTEAFF.

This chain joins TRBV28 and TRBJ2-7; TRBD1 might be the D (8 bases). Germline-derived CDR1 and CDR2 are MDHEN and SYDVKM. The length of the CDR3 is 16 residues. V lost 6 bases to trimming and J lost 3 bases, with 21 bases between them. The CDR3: CASRSTGTGGGYEQYF. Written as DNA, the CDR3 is TGTGCCAGCAGATCCACCGGGACAGGCGGGGGCTACGAGCAGTACTTC. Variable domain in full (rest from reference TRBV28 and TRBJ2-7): DVKVTQSSRYLVKRTGEKVFLECVQDMDHENMFWYRQDPGLGLRLIYFSYDVKMKEKGDIPEGYSVSREKKERFSLILESASTNQTSMYLCASRSTGTGGGYEQYFGPGTRLTVT.

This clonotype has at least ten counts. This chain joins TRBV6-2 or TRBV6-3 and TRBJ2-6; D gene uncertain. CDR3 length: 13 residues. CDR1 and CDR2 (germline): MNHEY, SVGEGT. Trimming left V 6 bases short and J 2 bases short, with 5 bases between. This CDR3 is CASSLPGANVLTF. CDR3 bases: TGTGCCAGCAGCCTACCTGGGGCCAACGTCCTGACTTTC.

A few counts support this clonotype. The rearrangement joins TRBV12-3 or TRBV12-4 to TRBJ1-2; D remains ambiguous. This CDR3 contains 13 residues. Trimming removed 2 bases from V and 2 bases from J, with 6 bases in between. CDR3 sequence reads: CASSLTSNYGYTF. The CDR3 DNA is TGTGCCAGCAGTTTAACCAGCAACTATGGCTACACCTTC.